This T cell receptor (beta chain) was captured by sequencing in a study of beta chain features in type 1 diabetes. Sequenced material consisted of expressed TCRB transcripts (all of the isolated RNA was reverse transcribed). Produced via immunoSEQ multiplex PCR; TCRdb's table is partial and in-frame only. This sample has 40,000 to 55,000 clones, with around 40% found just once. General study points: In all four CD4+ subsets, TCRB CDR3 length was significantly, moderately reduced in type 1 diabetes. A possible short-template PCR bias applies equally to patients and controls.

This clone was detected a few times. Its antigen is currently unknown. The trim removed 8 bases at V and 3 bases at J, leaving 3 bases unmatched. Germline V CDR1 and CDR2: SNHLY, FYNNEI. CDR3 length: 12 residues. This chain links TRBV2 with TRBJ2-5, with 7 bases identical to TRBD1. The specimen sequenced was stem cell memory CD4+ T cells from blood. The sequence came from a man aged 25 to 40 with type 1 diabetes. The CDR3 DNA reads as TGTGCCAGCTCCCAGGGGGAAGAGACCCAGTACTTC. This codes for CASSQGEETQYF.